A selection of T cell receptor beta chains follows, all from one sample in a study of early T cells in non-severe SARS-CoV-2 infection. TCRdb called the 5' RACE reads again in MiXCR, with one record for every CDR3 protein. The sample shows under 85,000 distinct CDR3 sequences, under 9.5% of them seen only once. The source material was whole blood. The source of these receptors is an adult who was a healthcare worker with PCR-confirmed SARS-CoV-2 infection or an uninfected control (not recorded which). Each CDR3 is given with its conserved first and last residue. A D gene is named only where the DNA matches it firmly. Where a row states a size, it is once, few, many or the class of an expanded clone; other rows omit it.

d_gene	abundance	j_gene	v_gene	CDR3nt	CDR3aa
.	many	TRBJ2-7	TRBV3-1	TGTGCCAGCAGCCTCGGAGCGGAGGCCTCCTACGAGCAGTACTTC	CASSLGAEASYEQYF
.	many	TRBJ2-1	TRBV6-1	TGTGCCAGCAGTGGGGACTTTCCGAGGTACAATGAGCAGTTCTTC	CASSGDFPRYNEQFF
TRBD2	few	TRBJ2-7	TRBV9	TGTGCCAGCAGTGCCGCGACGGTAGCGGGTAAGGACGAGCAGTACTTC	CASSAATVAGKDEQYF
.	few	TRBJ1-4	TRBV2	TGTGCCAGCAGGAAAGTGGACGGTGGTCTTGAAAAACTGTTTTTT	CASRKVDGGLEKLFF
.	few	TRBJ2-7	TRBV12-3/TRBV12-4	TGTGCCAGCAGTTTATCGGGCGGTAGTAGGTACGAGCAGTACTTC	CASSLSGGSRYEQYF
.	many	TRBJ1-2	TRBV29-1	TGCAGCGTTGACAGGGACTATGGCTACACCTTC	CSVDRDYGYTF
.	many	TRBJ2-3	TRBV24-1	TGTGCCACCAGTGGGGGGGCGCAAGGTTTTCGAGATACGCAGTATTTT	CATSGGAQGFRDTQYF
TRBD2	.	TRBJ2-3	TRBV6-1	TGTGCCAGCAGTGGGGGACTAGCAGATACGCAGTATTTT	CASSGGLADTQYF
TRBD2	few	TRBJ2-3	TRBV20-1	TGCAGTGCTAGAGATCGTACTAGCGGGGGAGATACGCAGTATTTT	CSARDRTSGGDTQYF
.	.	TRBJ2-7	TRBV27	TGTGCCAGCAGTACAGCATACGAGCAGTACTTC	CASSTAYEQYF
TRBD1	many	TRBJ2-6	TRBV2	TGTGCCAGCAGAGCGACAGGGGTCGGGGCCAACGTCCTGACTTTC	CASRATGVGANVLTF
.	many	TRBJ2-1	TRBV30	TGTGCCTGGAGTGATCAGGGTTACCCCTCCTACAATGAGCAGTTCTTC	CAWSDQGYPSYNEQFF
.	many	TRBJ1-2	TRBV11-2	TGTGCCAGCAGCTTAGATCTCCCCTATGGCTACACCTTC	CASSLDLPYGYTF
.	many	TRBJ1-3	TRBV6-6	TGTGCCAGCACGAAGGCCTTCTCTGGAAACACCATATATTTT	CASTKAFSGNTIYF
TRBD1	few	TRBJ2-7	TRBV20-1	TGCAGTGCTAGAGCTTGGGACAGACAGTCCTACGAGCAGTACTTC	CSARAWDRQSYEQYF
.	few	TRBJ2-1	TRBV11-2	TGTGCCAGCAGCTTAGTAATGGGCAGCCGGGGAAGAAATGAGCAGTTCTTC	CASSLVMGSRGRNEQFF
TRBD1	many	TRBJ2-7	TRBV7-2	TGTGCCAGCAGCCCCAGACAGGGCTCCTACGAGCAGTACTTC	CASSPRQGSYEQYF
.	few	TRBJ2-7	TRBV29-1	TGCAGCGTGGGGGGAACCGAGCAGTACTTC	CSVGGTEQYF
TRBD1	few	TRBJ2-7	TRBV5-6	TGTGCCAGCAGTTCCGGGACAGGGGGTAACGAGCAGTACTTC	CASSSGTGGNEQYF
.	many	TRBJ2-2	TRBV3-1	TGTGCCAGCAGCCGCCTGGAGCCGCTCAACACCGGGGAGCTGTTTTTT	CASSRLEPLNTGELFF
.	many	TRBJ1-6	TRBV28	TGTGCCAGCAGTCCCCCAGTCGGCAGGGAGGGCTCACCCCTCCACTTT	CASSPPVGREGSPLHF
.	many	TRBJ2-1	TRBV12-3/TRBV12-4	TGTGCCAGCAGTTTCGAAAGCGGACGGAGCGACAATGAGCAGTTCTTC	CASSFESGRSDNEQFF
.	.	TRBJ1-6	TRBV2	TGTGCCAGCAGCACCTCAGATTCACCCCTCCACTTT	CASSTSDSPLHF
.	many	TRBJ2-4	TRBV30	TGTGCCTGGGGACATACCAAAAACATTCAGTACTTC	CAWGHTKNIQYF
.	.	TRBJ1-2	TRBV12-3/TRBV12-4	TGTGCCAGCAGCCGTGAGAGCCCCTATGGCTACACCTTC	CASSRESPYGYTF
.	few	TRBJ1-2	TRBV20-1	TGCAGTGCCAATATCCAACAGGGCGGCTATGGCTACACCTTC	CSANIQQGGYGYTF
TRBD1	few	TRBJ2-3	TRBV7-2	TGTGCCAGCAGCTTAGTAATAGTAGGGGGCGCGGTCACAGATACGCAGTATTTT	CASSLVIVGGAVTDTQYF
TRBD2	.	TRBJ2-3	TRBV2	TGTGCCAGCAGTGGGCGGGAGGTACTAAAAGGCACAGATACGCAGTATTTT	CASSGREVLKGTDTQYF
TRBD2	few	TRBJ2-1	TRBV7-2	TGTGCCAGCAGCTTTGGTTTACTGACTAGCGGGGGTAATGAGCAGTTCTTC	CASSFGLLTSGGNEQFF
.	many	TRBJ2-1	TRBV20-1	TGCAGTGCTAGAGCCGCGGGCGGGAACAATGAGCAGTTCTTC	CSARAAGGNNEQFF
.	.	TRBJ2-5	TRBV2	TGTGCCAGCTGCGTGGTATACCAAGAGACCCAGTACTTC	CASCVVYQETQYF
TRBD1	.	TRBJ2-1	TRBV7-9	TGTGCCAGCAGCTTATGGGACAGGGACTACAATGAGCAGTTCTTC	CASSLWDRDYNEQFF
.	few	TRBJ2-1	TRBV3-1	TGTGCCAGCAGCCAAGATCGCTTGGGGTTCGAAACGCTGTTCTTC	CASSQDRLGFETLFF
.	many	TRBJ1-2	TRBV7-9	TGTGCCAGCAGCTTTTCGGACTATGGCTACACCTTC	CASSFSDYGYTF
TRBD2	.	TRBJ2-7	TRBV12-3/TRBV12-4	TGTGCCAGCAGTTTACTGGTCGGGAGGGCCCCCCTCGAGCAGTACTTC	CASSLLVGRAPLEQYF
TRBD2	.	TRBJ2-3	TRBV29-1	TGCAGCGTTGATGAGCTAGCGGGAGGGGAAAGCACAGATACGCAGTATTTT	CSVDELAGGESTDTQYF
.	many	TRBJ2-1	TRBV7-7	TGTGCCAGCAGCCCGGGACCCCCCGGGGAGCAGTTCTTC	CASSPGPPGEQFF
.	few	TRBJ2-3	TRBV12-3/TRBV12-4	TGTGCCAGCAGTTTAAGGCTAGGGCCAGATACGCAGTATTTT	CASSLRLGPDTQYF
TRBD2	few	TRBJ2-1	TRBV6-6	TGTGCCAGCAGCCCCCGGACTAGCGGGAGGGAGAATGAGCAGTTCTTC	CASSPRTSGRENEQFF
.	many	TRBJ2-3	TRBV10-3	TGTGCCATCAGTGAGGTCAGAGGGACGCAGTATTTT	CAISEVRGTQYF
.	few	TRBJ2-1	TRBV7-6	TGTGCCAGCAGCTTACTAAATCGGGACCCCCCTTACATCGAGCAGTTCTTC	CASSLLNRDPPYIEQFF